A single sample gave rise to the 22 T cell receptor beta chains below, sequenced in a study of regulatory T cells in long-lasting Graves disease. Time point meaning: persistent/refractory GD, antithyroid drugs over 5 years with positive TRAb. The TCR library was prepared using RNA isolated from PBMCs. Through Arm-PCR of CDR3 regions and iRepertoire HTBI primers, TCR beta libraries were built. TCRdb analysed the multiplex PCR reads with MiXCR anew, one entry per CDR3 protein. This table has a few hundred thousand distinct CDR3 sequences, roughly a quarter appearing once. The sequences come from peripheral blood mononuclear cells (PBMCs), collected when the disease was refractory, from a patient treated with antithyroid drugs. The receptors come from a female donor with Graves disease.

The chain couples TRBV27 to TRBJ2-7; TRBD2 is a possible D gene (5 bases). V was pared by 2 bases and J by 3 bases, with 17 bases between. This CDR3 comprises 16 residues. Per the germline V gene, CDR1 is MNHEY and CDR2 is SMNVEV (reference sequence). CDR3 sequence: CASSLIPPEGYYEQYF. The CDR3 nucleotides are TGTGCCAGCAGTTTAATTCCCCCTGAGGGTTACTACGAGCAGTACTTC.

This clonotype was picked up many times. For the CDR3, the DNA is TGTGCCACCAGCAAGACAGGGAGACATCAGCCCCAGCATTTT. Protein sequence: CATSKTGRHQPQHF. The chain is built from TRBV15 and TRBJ1-5; 7 bases match TRBD1. V gave up 4 bases and J gave up 5 bases; unmatched junction bases: 5. The CDR3 runs 14 residues. Per germline, CDR1 LNHNV and CDR2 YYDKDF (reference sequence).

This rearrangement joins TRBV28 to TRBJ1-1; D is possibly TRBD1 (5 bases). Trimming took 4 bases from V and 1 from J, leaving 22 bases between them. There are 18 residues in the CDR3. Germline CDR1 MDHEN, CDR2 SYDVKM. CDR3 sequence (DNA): TGTGCCAGCAGTTCCCCAGGTCCTTTCTCCGGACAGAACACTGAAGCTTTCTTT. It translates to CASSSPGPFSGQNTEAFF.

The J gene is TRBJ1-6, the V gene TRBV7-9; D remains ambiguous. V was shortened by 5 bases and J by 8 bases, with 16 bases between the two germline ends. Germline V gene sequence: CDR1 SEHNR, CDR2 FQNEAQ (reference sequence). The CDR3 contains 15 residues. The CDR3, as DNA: TGTGCCAGCAGCCCTCTAAAGGGCCGGCATTCACCCCTCCACTTT. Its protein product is CASSPLKGRHSPLHF.

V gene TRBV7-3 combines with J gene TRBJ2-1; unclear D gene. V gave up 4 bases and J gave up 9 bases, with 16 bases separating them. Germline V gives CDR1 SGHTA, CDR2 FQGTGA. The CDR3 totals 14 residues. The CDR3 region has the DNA TGTGCCAGCAGCTCCCCTACGTACCCGGGTGAGCAGTTCTTC. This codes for CASSSPTYPGEQFF. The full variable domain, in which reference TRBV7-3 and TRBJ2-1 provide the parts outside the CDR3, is GAGVSQTPSNKVTEKGKYVELRCDPISGHTALYWYRQSLGQGPEFLIYFQGTGAADDSGLPNDRFFAVRPEGSVSTLKIQRTERGDSAVYLCASSSPTYPGEQFFGPGTRLTVL.

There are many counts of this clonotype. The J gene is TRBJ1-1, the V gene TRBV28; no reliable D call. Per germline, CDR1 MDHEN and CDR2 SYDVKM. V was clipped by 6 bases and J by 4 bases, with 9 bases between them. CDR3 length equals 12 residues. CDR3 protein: CASRVTITEAFF. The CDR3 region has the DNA TGTGCCAGCAGAGTCACAATCACTGAAGCTTTCTTT.

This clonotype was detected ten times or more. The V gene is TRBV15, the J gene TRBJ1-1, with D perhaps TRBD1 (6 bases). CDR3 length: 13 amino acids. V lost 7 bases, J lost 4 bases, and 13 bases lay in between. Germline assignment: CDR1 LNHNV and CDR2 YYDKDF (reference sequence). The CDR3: CATTGTSITEAFF. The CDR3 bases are TGTGCCACCACAGGGACATCAATCACTGAAGCTTTCTTT.

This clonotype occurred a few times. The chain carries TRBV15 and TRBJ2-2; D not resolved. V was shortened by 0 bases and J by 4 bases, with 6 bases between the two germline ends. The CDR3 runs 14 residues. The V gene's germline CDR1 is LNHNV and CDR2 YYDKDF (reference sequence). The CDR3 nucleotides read TGTGCCACCAGCAGAGATTTTGCCACCGGGGAGCTGTTTTTT. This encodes CATSRDFATGELFF.

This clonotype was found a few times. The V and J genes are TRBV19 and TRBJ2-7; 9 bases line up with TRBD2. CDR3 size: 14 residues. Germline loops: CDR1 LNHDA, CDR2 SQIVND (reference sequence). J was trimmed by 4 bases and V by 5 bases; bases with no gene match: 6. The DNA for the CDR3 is TGTGCCAGTAGTGCCGCGGGAGGGTTGTACGAGCAGTACTTC. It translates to CASSAAGGLYEQYF.

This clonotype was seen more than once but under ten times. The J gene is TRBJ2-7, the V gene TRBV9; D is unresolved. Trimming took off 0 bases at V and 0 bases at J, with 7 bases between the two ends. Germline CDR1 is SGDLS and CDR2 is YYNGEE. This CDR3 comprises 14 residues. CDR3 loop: CASSVDIGSYEQYF. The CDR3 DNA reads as TGTGCCAGCAGCGTAGATATAGGCTCCTACGAGCAGTACTTC.

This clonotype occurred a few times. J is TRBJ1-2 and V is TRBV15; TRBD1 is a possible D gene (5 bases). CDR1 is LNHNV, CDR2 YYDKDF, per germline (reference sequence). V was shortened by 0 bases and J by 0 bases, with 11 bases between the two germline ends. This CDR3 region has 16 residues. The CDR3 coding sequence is TGTGCCACCAGCAGAGAGTTGCAGGGTGCTAACTATGGCTACACCTTC. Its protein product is CATSRELQGANYGYTF.

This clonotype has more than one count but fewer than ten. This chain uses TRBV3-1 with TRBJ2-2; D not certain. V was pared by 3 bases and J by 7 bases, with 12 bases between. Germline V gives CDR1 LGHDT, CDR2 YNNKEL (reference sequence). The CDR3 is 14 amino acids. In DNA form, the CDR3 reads TGTGCCAGCAGCCACCCGCAAGGTGGCGGGGAGCTGTTTTTT. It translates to CASSHPQGGGELFF.

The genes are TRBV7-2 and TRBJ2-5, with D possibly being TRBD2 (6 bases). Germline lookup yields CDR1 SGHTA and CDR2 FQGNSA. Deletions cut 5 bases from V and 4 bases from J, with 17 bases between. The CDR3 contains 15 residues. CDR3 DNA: TGTGCCAGCAGCCCTTACGGTGCGGAGGGAGAGACCCAGTACTTC. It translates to CASSPYGAEGETQYF.

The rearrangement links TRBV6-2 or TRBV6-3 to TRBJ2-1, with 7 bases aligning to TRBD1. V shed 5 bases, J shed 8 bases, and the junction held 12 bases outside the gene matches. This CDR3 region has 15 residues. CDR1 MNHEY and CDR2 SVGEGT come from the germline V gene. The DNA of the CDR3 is TGTGCCAGCAGTGAAGCTCAAGGGGGCACGGATGAGCAGTTCTTC. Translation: CASSEAQGGTDEQFF.

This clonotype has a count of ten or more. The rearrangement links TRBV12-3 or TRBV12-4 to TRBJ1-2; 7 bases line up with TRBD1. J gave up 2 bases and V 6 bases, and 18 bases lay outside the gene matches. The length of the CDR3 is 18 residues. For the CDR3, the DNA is TGTGCCAGCAGCCCCCCTTACGGGACAGTTGGCGGCAACTATGGCTACACCTTC. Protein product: CASSPPYGTVGGNYGYTF.

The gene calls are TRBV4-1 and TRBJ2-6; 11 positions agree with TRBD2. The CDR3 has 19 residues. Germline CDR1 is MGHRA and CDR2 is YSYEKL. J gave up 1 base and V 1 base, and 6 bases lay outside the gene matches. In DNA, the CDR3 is TGCGCCAGCAGCCAAGGCCTCAGACTAGCGGGATCTGGGGCCAACGTCCTGACTTTC. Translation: CASSQGLRLAGSGANVLTF.

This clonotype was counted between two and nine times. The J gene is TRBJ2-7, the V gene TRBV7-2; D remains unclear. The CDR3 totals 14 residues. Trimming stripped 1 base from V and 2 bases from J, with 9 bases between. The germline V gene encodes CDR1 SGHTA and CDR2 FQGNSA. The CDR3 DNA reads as TGTGCCAGCAGCTTAGACTCCGGTACCTACGAGCAGTACTTC. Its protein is CASSLDSGTYEQYF. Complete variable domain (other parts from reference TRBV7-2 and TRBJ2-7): GAGVSQSPSNKVTEKGKDVELRCDPISGHTALYWYRQSLGQGLEFLIYFQGNSAPDKSGLPSDRFSAERTGGSVSTLTIQRTQQEDSAVYLCASSLDSGTYEQYFGPGTRLTVT.

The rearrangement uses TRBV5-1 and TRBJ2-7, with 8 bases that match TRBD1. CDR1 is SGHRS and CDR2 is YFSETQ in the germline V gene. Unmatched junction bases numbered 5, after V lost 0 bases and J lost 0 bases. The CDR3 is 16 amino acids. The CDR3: CASSLGGTGFSYEQYF. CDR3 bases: TGCGCCAGCAGCTTGGGTGGGACAGGCTTCTCCTACGAGCAGTACTTC.

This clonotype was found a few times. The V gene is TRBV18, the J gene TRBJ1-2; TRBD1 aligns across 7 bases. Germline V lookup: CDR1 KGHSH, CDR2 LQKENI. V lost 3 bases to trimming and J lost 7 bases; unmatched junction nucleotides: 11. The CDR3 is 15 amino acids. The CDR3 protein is CASSPGRQGGSGYTF. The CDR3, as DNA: TGTGCCAGCTCACCCGGGAGACAGGGAGGAAGTGGCTACACCTTC.

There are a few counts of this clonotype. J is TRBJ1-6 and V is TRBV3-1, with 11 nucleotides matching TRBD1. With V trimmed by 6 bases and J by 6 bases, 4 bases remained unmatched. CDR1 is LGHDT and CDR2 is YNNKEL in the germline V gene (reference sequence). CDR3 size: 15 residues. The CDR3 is CASRGQGAINSPLHF. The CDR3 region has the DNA TGTGCCAGCAGAGGACAGGGGGCGATTAATTCACCCCTCCACTTT. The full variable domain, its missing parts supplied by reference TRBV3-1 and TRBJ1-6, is DTAVSQTPKYLVTQMGNDKSIKCEQNLGHDTMYWYKQDSKKFLKIMFSYNNKELIINETVPNRFSPKSPDKAHLNLHINSLELGDSAVYFCASRGQGAINSPLHFGNGTRLTVT.

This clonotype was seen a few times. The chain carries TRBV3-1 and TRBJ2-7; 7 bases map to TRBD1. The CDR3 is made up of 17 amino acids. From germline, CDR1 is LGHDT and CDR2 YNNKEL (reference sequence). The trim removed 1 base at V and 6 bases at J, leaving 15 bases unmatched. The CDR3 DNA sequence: TGTGCCAGCAGCCAAGCGAGCCTAAGGGGGCCGTTGGGCGAGCAGTACTTC. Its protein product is CASSQASLRGPLGEQYF.

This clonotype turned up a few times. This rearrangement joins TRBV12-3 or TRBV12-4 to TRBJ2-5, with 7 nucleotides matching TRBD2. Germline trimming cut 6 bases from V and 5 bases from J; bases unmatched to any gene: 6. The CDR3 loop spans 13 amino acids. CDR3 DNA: TGTGCCAGCAGGGGGGGGAGTCTGGAGACCCAGTACTTC. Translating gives CASRGGSLETQYF.